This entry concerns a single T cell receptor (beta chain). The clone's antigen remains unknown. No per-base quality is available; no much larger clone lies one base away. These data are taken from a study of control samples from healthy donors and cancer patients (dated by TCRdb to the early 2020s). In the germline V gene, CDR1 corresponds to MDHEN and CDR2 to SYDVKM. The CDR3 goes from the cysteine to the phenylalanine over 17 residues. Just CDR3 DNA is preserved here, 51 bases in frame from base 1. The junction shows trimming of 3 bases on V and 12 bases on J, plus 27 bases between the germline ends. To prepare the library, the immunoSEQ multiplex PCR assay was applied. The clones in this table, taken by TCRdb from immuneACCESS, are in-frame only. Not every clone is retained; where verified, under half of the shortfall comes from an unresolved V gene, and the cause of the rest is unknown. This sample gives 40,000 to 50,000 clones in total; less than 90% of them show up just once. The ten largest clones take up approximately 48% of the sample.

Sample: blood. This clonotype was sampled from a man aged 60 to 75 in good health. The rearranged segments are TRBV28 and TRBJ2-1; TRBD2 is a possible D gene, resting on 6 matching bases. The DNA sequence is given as TGTGCCAGCAGTTTGGTCGGAGGACTCGACGACGCCGGGGGGCAGTTCTTC. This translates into CASSLVGGLDDAGGQFF.